This T cell receptor beta chain is drawn from a study of cytomegalovirus exposure and HLA in healthy donors. Use of 60 Vbeta and 13 Jbeta primers characterized the PCR. Clones were sequenced by immunoSEQ multiplex PCR, and TCRdb holds only the in-frame ones, with some missing. This sample carries 200,000 or so clones, more than 70% of them seen once, and the ten largest clones take 1.3%. CDR1 is SGHRS, CDR2 YFSETQ, per germline. With 5 bases clipped from V and 5 bases from J, the junction kept 5 bases outside the gene matches. This CDR3 region has 13 residues. Remarks on this clone: The antigen remains undetermined.

Study-wide findings and caveats: Associated with cytomegalovirus, according to the listing, were 170 or so TCR beta chains. A later analysis showed TCR association rates differing by HLA locus, peaking at DRB1 and lowest at HLA-C. Reports showed the classifier diagnosing cytomegalovirus status with high specificity and sensitivity.

There was no recording of CMV serostatus for this donor. The gene calls are TRBV5-1 and TRBJ2-3; TRBD2 matches at 7 bases. Sequencing input: PBMCs. This clonotype was sampled from a human donor in good health. The CDR3 region is CASSQGGGDTQYF. CDR3 nucleotides: TGCGCCAGCAGTCAGGGCGGGGGAGATACGCAGTATTTT.